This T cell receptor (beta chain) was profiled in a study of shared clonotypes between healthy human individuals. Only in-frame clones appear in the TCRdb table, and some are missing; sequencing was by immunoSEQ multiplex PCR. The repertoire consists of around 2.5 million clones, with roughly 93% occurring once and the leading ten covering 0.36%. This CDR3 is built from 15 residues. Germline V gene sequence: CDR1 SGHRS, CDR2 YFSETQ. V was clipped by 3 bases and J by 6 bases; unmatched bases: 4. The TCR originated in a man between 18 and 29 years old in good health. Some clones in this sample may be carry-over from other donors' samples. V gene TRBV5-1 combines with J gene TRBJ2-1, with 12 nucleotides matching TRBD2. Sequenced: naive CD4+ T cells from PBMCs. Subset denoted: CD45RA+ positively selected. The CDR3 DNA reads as TGCGCCAGCAGCTACAGGACTAGCGGGACCAATGAGCAGTTCTTC. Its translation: CASSYRTSGTNEQFF. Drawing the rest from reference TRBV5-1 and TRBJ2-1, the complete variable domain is KAGVTQTPRYLIKTRGQQVTLSCSPISGHRSVSWYQQTPGQGLQFLFEYFSETQRNKGNFPGRFSGRQFSNSRSEMNVSTLELGDSALYLCASSYRTSGTNEQFFGPGTRLTVL.